Shown below are 29 T cell receptor beta chains from a single sample sequenced in a study of neurological immune-mediated disorders. Via MiXCR, TCRdb re-called the 5' RACE reads, giving one row per CDR3 protein. The table records fewer than 35,000 distinct CDR3 sequences, about 3% of them present only once. Input material: PBMCs. The receptors were gathered from a woman aged 25 to 39 with multiple sclerosis.

This clonotype was counted many times. V and J are TRBV6-5 and TRBJ2-7; 10 positions match TRBD2. The trim removed 3 bases at V and 5 bases at J, leaving 7 bases unmatched. This CDR3 has 15 amino acids. CDR1 is MNHEY and CDR2 is SVGAGI in the germline V gene. DNA for the CDR3: TGTGCCAGCAGTTATGATCCTAGCGGGAGAAACGAGCAGTACTTC. Amino acid sequence: CASSYDPSGRNEQYF.

This clonotype was observed many times. The V call is TRBV5-1, the J call TRBJ2-3; 10 bases are a match to TRBD2. V was pared by 5 bases and J by 3 bases, with 6 bases of the junction left unmatched. The V gene's germline CDR1 is SGHRS and CDR2 YFSETQ. This CDR3 spans 15 amino acids. In DNA, the CDR3 is TGCGCCAGCAGGCTAGCGGGAGTTAGTACAGATACGCAGTATTTT. Translated: CASRLAGVSTDTQYF.

In its sample, this clonotype was seen many times. This rearrangement joins TRBV7-8 to TRBJ2-5; TRBD2 matches 12 bases. CDR1 is SGHVS and CDR2 is FQNEAQ in the germline V gene. The CDR3 loop spans 16 amino acids. V gave up 4 bases and J gave up 1 base; unmatched junction bases: 4. In DNA form, the CDR3 reads TGTGCCAGCAGCTCGCAGACTAGCGGGGGCCAAGAGACCCAGTACTTC. Translated, it gives CASSSQTSGGQETQYF. The full variable domain, rest sourced from reference TRBV7-8 and TRBJ2-5, is GAGVSQSPRYKVAKRGQDVALRCDPISGHVSLFWYQQALGQGPEFLTYFQNEAQLDKSGLPSDRFFAERPEGSVSTLKIQRTQQEDSAVYLCASSSQTSGGQETQYFGPGTRLLVL.

This clonotype was recorded at least ten times. The J gene is TRBJ2-1, the V gene TRBV20-1; no reliable D call. Per germline, CDR1 DFQATT and CDR2 SNEGSKA (reference sequence). The CDR3 is 12 residues long. V gave up 0 bases and J gave up 4 bases, with 4 bases separating them. CDR3 DNA sequence: TGCAGTGCTAGAGACCTTTACAATGAGCAGTTCTTC. Protein sequence: CSARDLYNEQFF.

This clonotype was detected ten times or more. In nucleotides, the CDR3 is TGCAGCATTAACAGGGGGGACGAGCAGTACTTC. It yields the protein CSINRGDEQYF. V is TRBV29-1 and J is TRBJ2-7, with TRBD1 matching 8 bases. The V segment lost 8 bases and the J segment 5 bases; nucleotides outside the gene matches: 5. The CDR3 loop spans 11 amino acids. Germline CDR1 SQVTM, CDR2 ANQGSEA.

This clonotype was counted many times. J is TRBJ2-5 and V is TRBV7-2; maybe TRBD2 (5 bases). CDR3 length equals 15 residues. V gave up 5 bases and J gave up 4 bases, with 17 bases separating them. Germline CDR1 is SGHTA and CDR2 is FQGNSA. The CDR3 region has the DNA TGTGCCAGCAGCCCCCCGGGGAGCGGTAGAGAGACCCAGTACTTC. It specifies CASSPPGSGRETQYF.

This clonotype was counted only a few times. A single base separates this from a much larger clone, so it may be a read error. The CDR3 ends on some other residue instead of the conserved phenylalanine or tryptophan, so this is likely a read error. The chain recombines TRBV5-5 with TRBJ1-2; D possibly corresponds to TRBD1 (6 bases). Germline values: CDR1 SGHKS, CDR2 YYEKEE (reference sequence). The CDR3 is made up of 14 amino acids. V lost 4 bases to trimming and J lost 5 bases, with 15 bases between them. The CDR3 DNA reads TGTGCCAGCAGCCCGAGGGGGGAACAATATGGCTACACCATC. This gives the protein CASSPRGEQYGYTI.

This clonotype was detected ten times or more. The V and J genes are TRBV3-1 and TRBJ2-3, with D hard to call. Between the trimmed V and J ends, which lost 6 bases and 2 bases, there was a span of 3 bases. The CDR3 is 11 residues long. Germline V gene sequence: CDR1 LGHDT, CDR2 YNNKEL (reference sequence). The CDR3 region has the DNA TGTGCCAGCAGTTTCACAGATACGCAGTATTTT. Encoded protein: CASSFTDTQYF.

By share of the sample, this clonotype is medium-sized. The rearrangement joins TRBV4-1 to TRBJ2-1, with 10 bases that match TRBD2. V was clipped by 4 bases and J by 6 bases; unmatched bases: 6. The germline gives CDR1 MGHRA, CDR2 YSYEKL. This CDR3 has 15 residues. This chain's CDR3 is CASSPRTSGLNEQFF. CDR3 sequence (DNA): TGCGCCAGCAGCCCACGGACTAGCGGTCTCAATGAGCAGTTCTTC.

This clonotype was recorded many times. V usage is TRBV28 and J usage is TRBJ2-5, with D unresolved. V lost 6 bases and J 2 bases, leaving 13 bases between the germline ends. Germline V gives CDR1 MDHEN, CDR2 SYDVKM. This CDR3 has 14 amino acids. CDR3: CASRWASAQETQYF. CDR3 sequence (DNA): TGTGCCAGCAGATGGGCGAGTGCTCAAGAGACCCAGTACTTC.

This clonotype is categorized as medium-sized (0.01 to 0.1%). The V gene is TRBV3-1, the J gene TRBJ2-1; D unresolved. The V gene's germline CDR1 is LGHDT and CDR2 YNNKEL (reference sequence). V lost 5 bases, J lost 2 bases, and 4 bases lay in between. This CDR3 has 12 amino acids. CDR3 DNA: TGTGCCAGCAGCGGGACCTACAATGAGCAGTTCTTC. Protein product: CASSGTYNEQFF.

Note on this clonotype: This clone may be a read error of a much larger clone one base away. The chain uses TRBV20-1 and TRBJ2-7, with D unclear. The CDR3 is 11 amino acids. CDR1 DFQATT and CDR2 SNEGSKA come from the germline V gene (reference sequence). V was pared by 1 base and J by 7 bases, with 8 bases between. This CDR3 is CSARGVQEQYF. The CDR3 DNA sequence: TGCAGTGCTAGAGGGGTCCAAGAGCAGTACTTC.

This clonotype appeared a few times. One base away lies a much larger clone, so this may be a sequencing read error. V usage is TRBV18 and J usage is TRBJ2-7; 9 nucleotides agree with TRBD1. This CDR3 has 17 residues. The germline gives CDR1 KGHSH, CDR2 LQKENI. The J segment lost 4 bases and the V segment lost 3 bases, leaving 13 bases of the junction unmatched. The CDR3 sequence: CASSPPAGTGTVYEQYF. The CDR3 bases are TGTGCCAGCTCACCCCCAGCCGGGACAGGGACCGTTTACGAGCAGTACTTC. The full variable domain, rest sourced from reference TRBV18 and TRBJ2-7, is NAGVMQNPRHLVRRRGQEARLRCSPMKGHSHVYWYRQLPEEGLKFMVYLQKENIIDESGMPKERFSAEFPKEGPSILRIQQVVRGDSAAYFCASSPPAGTGTVYEQYFGPGTRLTVT.

This clonotype was picked up many times. The chain is built from TRBV6-6 and TRBJ2-7; 7 bases fit TRBD1. Germline assignment: CDR1 MNHNY and CDR2 SVGAGI (reference sequence). The CDR3 runs to 17 residues. V shed 5 bases and J 2 bases; nucleotides not matched to a gene: 15. Here the CDR3 reads CASSPITGVSSTYEQYF. The CDR3 DNA reads TGTGCCAGCAGTCCAATTACAGGGGTTTCCTCGACCTACGAGCAGTACTTC.

This clonotype was recorded at least ten times. This chain uses TRBV6-2 or TRBV6-3 with TRBJ2-1; 7 nucleotides align to TRBD2. Germline loops: CDR1 MNHEY, CDR2 SVGEGT. The CDR3 is 15 amino acids. Germline trimming cut 4 bases from V and 0 bases from J; bases unmatched to any gene: 3. The CDR3 region has the DNA TGTGCCAGCAGTTCGGGACTATTCTCCTACAATGAGCAGTTCTTC. This codes for CASSSGLFSYNEQFF.

The chain uses TRBV12-3 or TRBV12-4 and TRBJ2-7; perhaps TRBD2 as D (6 bases). There are 13 residues in the CDR3. V dropped 6 bases and J dropped 5 bases, with 14 bases sitting between them. This CDR3 is CASRRLGGDEQYF. Here the CDR3 DNA reads TGTGCCAGCAGACGACTAGGAGGTGACGAGCAGTACTTC.

In regard to this clonotype: The CDR3 carries no conserved terminal phenylalanine or tryptophan, so it likely arises from a read error. The chain has TRBV7-9 and TRBJ2-5; TRBD2 aligns across 10 bases. Germline V lookup: CDR1 SEHNR, CDR2 FQNEAQ (reference sequence). This CDR3 has 16 residues. Here the CDR3 reads CASSERGGAGEETQYC. CDR3 in DNA: TGTGCCAGCAGCGAGCGGGGGGGCGCCGGGGAAGAAACCCAGTACTGC.

This clonotype was detected ten times or more. The gene calls are TRBV4-1 and TRBJ1-3, with TRBD1 identical over 7 bases. The trim removed 3 bases at V and 4 bases at J, leaving 12 bases unmatched. This CDR3 has 17 residues. CDR1 and CDR2 from the germline V gene are MGHRA and YSYEKL. For the CDR3, the DNA is TGCGCCAGCAGCCAGGGGATGACAGGGTTATCCGGAAACACCATATATTTT. Translation gives CASSQGMTGLSGNTIYF.

This clonotype appeared many times. The gene calls are TRBV7-2 and TRBJ2-7; 10 positions agree with TRBD2. The CDR3 runs to 15 residues. The germline gives CDR1 SGHTA, CDR2 FQGNSA. V lost 5 bases, J lost 5 bases, and 9 bases stayed unmatched. This CDR3 is CASSPRGSGGNEQYF. CDR3 nucleotide sequence: TGTGCCAGCAGCCCCCGGGGTAGCGGGGGGAACGAGCAGTACTTC. Combining the CDR3 with reference TRBV7-2 and TRBJ2-7 gives the whole variable domain GAGVSQSPSNKVTEKGKDVELRCDPISGHTALYWYRQSLGQGLEFLIYFQGNSAPDKSGLPSDRFSAERTGGSVSTLTIQRTQQEDSAVYLCASSPRGSGGNEQYFGPGTRLTVT.

This clonotype was seen many times. The rearrangement links TRBV20-1 to TRBJ1-3, with unresolved D. CDR1 is DFQATT and CDR2 is SNEGSKA in the germline V gene (reference sequence). The V end was cut by 3 bases, the J end by 4 bases, with 10 bases between. The CDR3 consists of 13 residues. CDR3 amino acids: CSASKVPGNTIYF. The CDR3 nucleotides are TGCAGTGCTAGCAAGGTACCCGGAAACACCATATATTTT.

This clonotype occurred many times. The rearrangement joins TRBV19 to TRBJ2-2, with 7 bases identical to TRBD2. The V segment lost 10 bases and the J segment 3 bases; nucleotides outside the gene matches: 11. Germline V gene sequence: CDR1 LNHDA, CDR2 SQIVND (reference sequence). The length of the CDR3 is 15 residues. The CDR3 sequence is CATKRDGEYTGELFF. The CDR3 DNA reads TGTGCCACAAAGCGGGACGGCGAATACACCGGGGAGCTGTTTTTT.

At least ten counts were recorded for this clonotype. The V gene is TRBV12-2, the J gene TRBJ1-5; the table's TRBD1 call for D was not verified on the DNA. TRBV12-2 has pseudogene status. There are 17 residues in the CDR3. The CDR3 DNA reads TGTGCAAGTCGCCCCCTTGGGGGACGGGATAGCAATCAGCCCCAGCATTTT. Translated: CASRPLGGRDSNQPQHF.

This clonotype was counted ten times or more. This chain joins TRBV28 and TRBJ2-7; D is possibly TRBD1 (5 bases). V dropped 6 bases and J dropped 6 bases, with 15 bases sitting between them. The CDR3 has 13 amino acids. CDR1 MDHEN and CDR2 SYDVKM come from the germline V gene. The CDR3 sequence is CASSRVIPFEQYF. CDR3 coding DNA: TGTGCCAGCAGCAGGGTGATCCCCTTCGAGCAGTACTTC.

This clonotype was picked up many times. V gene TRBV9 combines with J gene TRBJ2-7, with D maybe TRBD1 (6 bases). Looked up from germline, CDR1 is SGDLS and CDR2 is YYNGEE. The CDR3 contains 15 residues. With 0 bases removed from V and 2 bases from J, the gap between germline ends came to 12 bases. This CDR3 reads CASSVGAGEAYEQYF. CDR3 nucleotide sequence: TGTGCCAGCAGCGTAGGGGCAGGGGAAGCCTACGAGCAGTACTTC.

This clonotype was recorded many times. One junction end disagrees with the germline gene, perhaps due to a read error. The genes are TRBV7-8 and TRBJ1-6; 7 bases line up with TRBD1. CDR3 length: 15 residues. Germline CDR1 reads SGHVS; CDR2 reads FQNEAQ. DNA of the CDR3: TGTGCCAGCAGCTTAGGGGACAGCGCGAATTCACCCCTCAACTTT. Its protein is CASSLGDSANSPLNF.

This clonotype was seen many times. The chain uses TRBV28 and TRBJ2-3, with a weak D call TRBD2 (5 bases). Trimming cost V 6 bases and J 3 bases, with 19 bases left between them. The CDR3 loop spans 16 amino acids. The germline CDR1 and CDR2 sequences are MDHEN and SYDVKM. The CDR3 DNA is TGTGCCAGCAGGCTTTTACTTTCAACTAGTACAGATACGCAGTATTTT. It codes for CASRLLLSTSTDTQYF.

Ten or more counts support this clonotype. The gene calls are TRBV20-1 and TRBJ1-6; TRBD1 aligns across 8 bases. Trimming took 6 bases from V and 10 from J; bases not matched to a gene: 11. Germline V lookup: CDR1 DFQATT, CDR2 SNEGSKA (reference sequence). The CDR3 spans 14 residues. In DNA form, the CDR3 reads TGCAGTGCCACCCCCGGACAGGGACACTCACCCCTCCACTTT. Protein sequence: CSATPGQGHSPLHF.

This clonotype has at least ten counts. The chain is built from TRBV4-3 and TRBJ2-7; 7 bases fit TRBD2. Trimming took 1 base from V and 3 from J; bases not matched to a gene: 6. Germline lookup yields CDR1 LGHNA and CDR2 YSLEER. This CDR3 is built from 15 residues. CDR3 sequence reads: CASSQGTSEVYEQYF. In DNA form, the CDR3 reads TGCGCCAGCAGCCAAGGAACTAGCGAGGTCTACGAGCAGTACTTC.

Comment on this clonotype: A much bigger clone sits one base away, suggesting this may be a read error. This chain joins TRBV5-1 and TRBJ2-6; D might be TRBD1 or TRBD2, each matching 5 bases. Germline V gene lookup returns CDR1 SGHRS and CDR2 YFSETQ. CDR3 size: 14 residues. CDR3 nucleotide sequence: TGCGCCAGCAGCGCAGTTTCCGGGGCCAAAGTCCTGACTTTC. Its protein is CASSAVSGAKVLTF. The whole variable domain, filled in from reference TRBV5-1 and TRBJ2-6, reads KAGVTQTPRYLIKTRGQQVTLSCSPISGHRSVSWYQQTPGQGLQFLFEYFSETQRNKGNFPGRFSGRQFSNSRSEMNVSTLELGDSALYLCASSAVSGAKVLTFGAGSRLTVL.